Reported below is one TCR beta chain. Antigen specificity is unknown. Sequencing of TCR beta CDR3 used immunoSEQ survey depth. The data were produced by immunoSEQ multiplex PCR, yet TCRdb's version contains in-frame clones alone and is incomplete. In the table there are approximately 2,800 clones, roughly 69% of which are singletons. The data derive from a study of CD8 T cell repertoires and HIV-1 epitope variants. The wider study: Controls were a CMV, EBV and flu pool, Ebola AY9, and no peptide. Autologous T cell-negative cells served as antigen-presenting cells in equal numbers. Overall study findings and caveats: Four or five clonotypes recognized Nef KF9, one HW9, none TAALDMSHF.

The germline V gene encodes CDR1 SGDLS and CDR2 YYNGEE. The V end lost 2 bases, the J end lost 0 bases, and 5 bases lay between the germline ends. This CDR3 has 14 amino acids. The V and J genes are TRBV9 and TRBJ1-4; D gene uncertain. The sequencing input was cultured CD8+ T cells derived from PBMCs. The sequence was collected from a male donor with HIV. CDR3 amino acids: CASSVSATNEKLFF. In nucleotides, the CDR3 is TGTGCCAGCAGCGTTAGTGCAACTAATGAAAAACTGTTTTTT.